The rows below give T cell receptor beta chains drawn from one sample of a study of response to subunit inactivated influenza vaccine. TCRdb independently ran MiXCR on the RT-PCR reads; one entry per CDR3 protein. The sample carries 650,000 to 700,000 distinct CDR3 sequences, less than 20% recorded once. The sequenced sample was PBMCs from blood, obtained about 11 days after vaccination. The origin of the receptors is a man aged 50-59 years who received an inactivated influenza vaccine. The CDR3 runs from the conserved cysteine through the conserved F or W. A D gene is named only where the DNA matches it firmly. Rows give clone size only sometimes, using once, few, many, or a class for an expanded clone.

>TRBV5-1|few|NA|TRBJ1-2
TGCGCCAGCAGCGAACCGGGTTCGGGGGGCTACACCTTC
CASSEPGSGGYTF
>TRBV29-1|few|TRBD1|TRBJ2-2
TGCAGCGTTCCCGGGACAGGAGACGCCGGGGAGCTGTTTTTT
CSVPGTGDAGELFF
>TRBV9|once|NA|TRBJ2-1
TGTGCCAGCAGCGTAGCCGGCGGTAGCTCCTACAATGAGCAGTTCTTC
CASSVAGGSSYNEQFF
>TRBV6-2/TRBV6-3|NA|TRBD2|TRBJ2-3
TGTGCCAGCAGTTATACTAGCGGCACAGATACGCAGTATTTT
CASSYTSGTDTQYF
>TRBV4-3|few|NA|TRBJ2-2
TGCGCCAGCAGCCAAGTGGCTCGCACCGGGGAGCTGTTTTTT
CASSQVARTGELFF
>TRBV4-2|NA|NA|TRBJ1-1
TGTGCCAGCAGCCAAGATAACAGGAACACTGAAGCTTTCTTT
CASSQDNRNTEAFF
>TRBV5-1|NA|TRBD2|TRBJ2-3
TGCGCCAGCAGCGCGTCGCTAGCGGGGGCTGGGGATACGCAGTATTTT
CASSASLAGAGDTQYF
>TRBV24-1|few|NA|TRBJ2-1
TGTGCCACCAGTGATCGTGAAAATGGGGGCTCGTTCTTC
CATSDRENGGSFF
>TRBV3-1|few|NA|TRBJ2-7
TGTGCCAGCAGTGCGTCTCGGGGGACCTACGAGCAGTACTTC
CASSASRGTYEQYF
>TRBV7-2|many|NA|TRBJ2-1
TGTGCCAGCAGCTTAGGTCTGGAACGCAACTCGCATGAGCAGTTCTTC
CASSLGLERNSHEQFF
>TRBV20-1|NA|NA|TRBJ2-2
TGCAGTGGGATTGGGACGGCGAACACCGGGGAGCTGTTTTTT
CSGIGTANTGELFF
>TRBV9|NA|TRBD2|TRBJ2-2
TGTGCCAGCGGGAGGGAGGTCAACACCGGGGAGCTGTTTTTT
CASGREVNTGELFF
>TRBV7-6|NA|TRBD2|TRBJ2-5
TGTGCCAGCAGCTTAGAATTCGTGCTAGCGGGAGAAGAGACCCAGTACTTC
CASSLEFVLAGEETQYF
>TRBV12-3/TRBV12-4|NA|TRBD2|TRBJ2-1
TGTGCCAGCAGTTTAGGAAGGACTAGCGGGAGTAATGAGCAGTTCTTC
CASSLGRTSGSNEQFF
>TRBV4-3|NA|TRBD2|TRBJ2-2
TGCGCCAGCAGCCAAGATCCCCAGCGGGGGACCGGGGAGCTGTTTTTT
CASSQDPQRGTGELFF
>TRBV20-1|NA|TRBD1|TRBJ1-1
TGCAGTGCTAGAGTTTCAGGGGGATACACTGAAGCTTTCTTT
CSARVSGGYTEAFF
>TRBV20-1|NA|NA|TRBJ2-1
TGCAGTGCTAGCCAAATCTCGGCCGGGGAGCAGTTCTTC
CSASQISAGEQFF
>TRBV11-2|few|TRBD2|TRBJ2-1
TGTGCCAGCAGCTTAGATCCGGGACTAGCGGGAGTGGGTGAGCAGTTCTTC
CASSLDPGLAGVGEQFF
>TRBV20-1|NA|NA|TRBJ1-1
TGCAGTGCTAGTCGGTCAGACGGCGACACTGAAGCTTTCTTT
CSASRSDGDTEAFF
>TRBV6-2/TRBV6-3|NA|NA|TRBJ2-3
TGTGCCAGCAAGGGCGGAGGGACGCAGTATTTT
CASKGGGTQYF
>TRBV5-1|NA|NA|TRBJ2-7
TGCGCCAGCAGCCTGACTGGGGCAGTCTACGAGCAGTACTTC
CASSLTGAVYEQYF
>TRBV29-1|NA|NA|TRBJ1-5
TGCAGCGTTGGTTTCTTTTATAGCAATCAGCCCCAGCATTTT
CSVGFFYSNQPQHF
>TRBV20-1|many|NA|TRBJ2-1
TGCAGTGCTAGAGATGGAACAGGGGGGGGCCCCTACAATGAGCAGTTCTTC
CSARDGTGGGPYNEQFF
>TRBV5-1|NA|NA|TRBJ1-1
TGCGCCAGCAGCTGGGGGAGGCAGTCGAACACTGAAGCTTTCTTT
CASSWGRQSNTEAFF
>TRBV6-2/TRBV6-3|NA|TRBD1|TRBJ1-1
TGTGCCAGCAGTACAGGGGCCCCGGAAGCTTTCTTT
CASSTGAPEAFF
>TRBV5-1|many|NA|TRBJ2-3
TGCGCCAGCACCATGGAGTATACCACAGATACGCAGTATTTT
CASTMEYTTDTQYF
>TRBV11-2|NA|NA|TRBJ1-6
TGTGCCAGCAGCTTCGGGGTTGGGAATTCACCCCTCCACTTT
CASSFGVGNSPLHF
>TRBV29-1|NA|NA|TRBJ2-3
TGCAGCGTTGAAGATCTTGCGGCGAGCACAGATACGCAGTATTTT
CSVEDLAASTDTQYF
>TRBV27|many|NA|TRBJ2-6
TGTGCCAGCAGTTTATCGTTGGGGTCTGGGGCCAACGTCCTGACTTTC
CASSLSLGSGANVLTF
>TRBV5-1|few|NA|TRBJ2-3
TGCGCCAGCAGCACCGGCGGGCAAGCTAGCACAGATACGCAGTATTTT
CASSTGGQASTDTQYF
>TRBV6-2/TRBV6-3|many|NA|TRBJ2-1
TGTGCCAGCAGTTATTTCGATGAGCAGTTCTTC
CASSYFDEQFF
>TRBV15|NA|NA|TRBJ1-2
TGTGCCACCAGCCCCCGGGACCGGGGCTATGGCTACACCTTC
CATSPRDRGYGYTF
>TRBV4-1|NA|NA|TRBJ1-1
TGCGCCAGCAGCCCCCTTCAAGACACTGAAGCTTTCTTT
CASSPLQDTEAFF
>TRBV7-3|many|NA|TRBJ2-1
TGTGCCAGCAGCAAGGGACCGAACAATGAGCAGTTCTTC
CASSKGPNNEQFF
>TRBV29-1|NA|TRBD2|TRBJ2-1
TGCAGCCTGAGCGGGGGGGGCCAAAGCTCCTACAATGAGCAGTTCTTC
CSLSGGGQSSYNEQFF
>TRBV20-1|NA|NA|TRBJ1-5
TGCAGTGCGGGACACGGGGGGAACCCTAGCAATCAGCCCCAGCATTTT
CSAGHGGNPSNQPQHF
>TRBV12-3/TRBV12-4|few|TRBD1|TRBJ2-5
TGTGCCAGCAGCCCTCCCGACAGGGGTGAGACCCAGTACTTC
CASSPPDRGETQYF
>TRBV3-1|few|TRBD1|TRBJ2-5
TGTGCCAGCAGCCGGACCGGGACAGTCCAAGAGACCCAGTACTTC
CASSRTGTVQETQYF
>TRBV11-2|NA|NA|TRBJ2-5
TGTGCCAGCAGCTTAGTTGGTAGACAAGAGACCCAGTACTTC
CASSLVGRQETQYF
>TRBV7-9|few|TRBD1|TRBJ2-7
TGTGCCAGCAGCGAGGACAGGACCTCCTACGAGCAGTACTTC
CASSEDRTSYEQYF
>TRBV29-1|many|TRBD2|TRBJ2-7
TGCAGCGTTGAAGGGGGACTAGCGGGAAACGAGCAGTACTTC
CSVEGGLAGNEQYF
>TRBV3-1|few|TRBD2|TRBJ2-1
TGTGCCAGCAGCCAACGGGTAGCGGGGGGATACAATGAGCAGTTCTTC
CASSQRVAGGYNEQFF
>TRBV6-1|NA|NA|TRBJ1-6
TGTGCCAGCAGATTTACGTTGGCCAGGAGGAATTCACCCCTCCACTTT
CASRFTLARRNSPLHF
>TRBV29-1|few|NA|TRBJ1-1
TGCAGCGTTGATAGCTACACTGAAGCTTTCTTT
CSVDSYTEAFF
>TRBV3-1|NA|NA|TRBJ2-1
TGTGCCAGCAGCCAAGTACTGGGCGTATCCAATGAGCAGTTCTTC
CASSQVLGVSNEQFF
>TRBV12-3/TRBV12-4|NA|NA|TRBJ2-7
TGTGCCAGCGTTTATTCGGGGGTATCCTACGAGCGGTACTTC
CASVYSGVSYERYF
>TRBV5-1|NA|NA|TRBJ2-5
TGCGCCAGCAGCGAGGGGCATGCGGAGACCCAGTACTTC
CASSEGHAETQYF
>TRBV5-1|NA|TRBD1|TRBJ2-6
TGCGCCAGCAGCTTGGGGGACAGGAGCAACGTCCTGACTTTC
CASSLGDRSNVLTF
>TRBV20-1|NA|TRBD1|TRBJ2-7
TGCAGTGCTTCGGGACAGCCCACCTACGAGCAGTACTTC
CSASGQPTYEQYF
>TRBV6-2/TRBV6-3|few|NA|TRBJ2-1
TGTGCCAGCAGTTACTTCAGGGAGCAGTTCTTC
CASSYFREQFF
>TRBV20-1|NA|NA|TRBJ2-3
TGCAGTGGACTAGGCCAAACTAGCACAGATACGCAGTATTTT
CSGLGQTSTDTQYF